These T cell receptor beta chains were read from a single sample in a study of T cell responses to AZD1222 COVID-19 vaccine. The protocol was immunoSEQ multiplex PCR, while the TCRdb copy is restricted to in-frame clones and leaves out a portion. The sample carries 100,000 or so clones, around 90% recorded once. This sample comprised peripheral blood, obtained on day 0 of AZD1222 vaccination. The receptors were gathered from an adult in good health. Both conserved end residues are part of each CDR3. Each record gives: V gene, clone size, J gene, D gene, CDR3 DNA, CDR3 protein. A D gene is named only where the DNA matches it firmly. Not all rows give a size; the values are once, few, many and, for expanded clones, a class.

V gene: TRBV10-3; clone size: -; J gene: TRBJ1-6; D gene: -; CDR3 DNA: TGTGCCATCAGTGAGGTCCAGGGCTCGCAATCACCCCTCCACTTT; CDR3 protein: CAISEVQGSQSPLHF
V gene: TRBV19; clone size: -; J gene: TRBJ1-1; D gene: TRBD1; CDR3 DNA: TGTGCCAGTAGTACTTGGGACAGGGGAATTTCTTCAAAAAGGAACACTGAAGCTTTCTTT; CDR3 protein: CASSTWDRGISSKRNTEAFF
V gene: TRBV11-2; clone size: once; J gene: TRBJ2-7; D gene: TRBD1; CDR3 DNA: TGTGCCAGCAGCCCCTCGGGACAGGTCTACGAGCAGTACTTC; CDR3 protein: CASSPSGQVYEQYF
V gene: TRBV5-4; clone size: -; J gene: TRBJ2-3; D gene: -; CDR3 DNA: TGTGCCAGCAGCTCCACTCTCTTCCGCACAGATACGCAGTATTTT; CDR3 protein: CASSSTLFRTDTQYF
V gene: TRBV6-5; clone size: -; J gene: TRBJ2-2; D gene: -; CDR3 DNA: TGTGCCAGCAGTTACTTGCCGGGACAGAACACCGGGGAGCTGTTTTTT; CDR3 protein: CASSYLPGQNTGELFF
V gene: TRBV15; clone size: few; J gene: TRBJ2-1; D gene: TRBD1; CDR3 DNA: TGTGCCACCAGCATTGATACGGGACAGATAGACAATGAGCAGTTCTTC; CDR3 protein: CATSIDTGQIDNEQFF
V gene: TRBV27; clone size: once; J gene: TRBJ1-4; D gene: -; CDR3 DNA: TGTGCCAGCAGTTTCATATGGGCGACTAATGAAAAACTGTTTTTT; CDR3 protein: CASSFIWATNEKLFF
V gene: TRBV5-1; clone size: once; J gene: TRBJ2-7; D gene: TRBD1; CDR3 DNA: TGCGCCAGCAGCCCCCCCGGGACAGGACCACTCGAGCAGTACTTC; CDR3 protein: CASSPPGTGPLEQYF
V gene: TRBV7-2; clone size: -; J gene: TRBJ2-5; D gene: TRBD2; CDR3 DNA: TGTGCCAGCAGCCGCCGGGCGGGGGACCAAGAGACCCAGTACTTC; CDR3 protein: CASSRRAGDQETQYF
V gene: TRBV28; clone size: -; J gene: TRBJ1-2; D gene: -; CDR3 DNA: TGTGCCAGCAGCCCCCCCTCGGACTGGCAGGTACATGGCTACACCTTC; CDR3 protein: CASSPPSDWQVHGYTF
V gene: TRBV18; clone size: -; J gene: TRBJ1-1; D gene: -; CDR3 DNA: TGTGCCAGCTCGCCGGGGACTGAAGCTTTCTTT; CDR3 protein: CASSPGTEAFF
V gene: TRBV7-3; clone size: -; J gene: TRBJ2-6; D gene: TRBD1; CDR3 DNA: TGTGCCAGCAGCTCCCGACAGGGGGCAATGGCTGGGGCCAACGTCCTGACTTTC; CDR3 protein: CASSSRQGAMAGANVLTF
V gene: TRBV7-3; clone size: -; J gene: TRBJ2-1; D gene: -; CDR3 DNA: TGTGCCAGCAGCTTAACGCACGGGAGCTCCTACAATGAGCAGTTCTTC; CDR3 protein: CASSLTHGSSYNEQFF
V gene: TRBV19; clone size: once; J gene: TRBJ1-1; D gene: TRBD1; CDR3 DNA: TGTGCCAGTAGTGTCCGACAGGGTGGAACTGAAGCTTTCTTT; CDR3 protein: CASSVRQGGTEAFF
V gene: TRBV4-1; clone size: few; J gene: TRBJ2-2; D gene: -; CDR3 DNA: TGCGCCAGCAGCCCCACCCAGGGAGGCGGCGGGGAGCTGTTTTTT; CDR3 protein: CASSPTQGGGGELFF
V gene: TRBV29-1; clone size: -; J gene: TRBJ1-5; D gene: -; CDR3 DNA: TGCAGCGTTCTGATGGCGGGTGATCAGCCCCAGCATTTT; CDR3 protein: CSVLMAGDQPQHF
V gene: TRBV28; clone size: -; J gene: TRBJ1-6; D gene: TRBD1; CDR3 DNA: TGTGCCAGCAGTTCACAGGGGGCGGGTAATTCACCCCTCCACTTT; CDR3 protein: CASSSQGAGNSPLHF
V gene: TRBV6-1; clone size: -; J gene: TRBJ1-5; D gene: -; CDR3 DNA: TGTGCCAGCAGTGAATTGGATCAGCCCCAGCATTTT; CDR3 protein: CASSELDQPQHF
V gene: TRBV4-2; clone size: -; J gene: TRBJ2-7; D gene: -; CDR3 DNA: TGTGCCAGCAGCCAAGATCAGACAGCTACCTACGAGCAGTACTTC; CDR3 protein: CASSQDQTATYEQYF
V gene: TRBV5-1; clone size: -; J gene: TRBJ1-5; D gene: -; CDR3 DNA: TGCGCCAGCAGCTTAATAGGGAGCAATCAGCCCCAGCATTTT; CDR3 protein: CASSLIGSNQPQHF
V gene: TRBV27; clone size: -; J gene: TRBJ1-1; D gene: TRBD1; CDR3 DNA: TGTGCCAGCAGTTTATTACAGGGGGCTGTAGCTTTCTTT; CDR3 protein: CASSLLQGAVAFF
V gene: TRBV3-1/TRBV3-2; clone size: -; J gene: TRBJ2-5; D gene: -; CDR3 DNA: TGTGCCAGCAGCCAAAGGGCGGGGACCCAGTACTTC; CDR3 protein: CASSQRAGTQYF
V gene: TRBV28; clone size: -; J gene: TRBJ2-5; D gene: -; CDR3 DNA: TGTGCCATACAAGAGACCCAGTACTTC; CDR3 protein: CAIQETQYF
V gene: TRBV6-4; clone size: -; J gene: TRBJ1-5; D gene: -; CDR3 DNA: TGTGCCAGCAGTGACCCCCGGTTTGAAAGGAGGGCTCAGCCCCAGCATTTT; CDR3 protein: CASSDPRFERRAQPQHF
V gene: TRBV30; clone size: few; J gene: TRBJ1-5; D gene: -; CDR3 DNA: TGTGCCTGGAGTGAGGGAAATCAGCCCCAGCATTTT; CDR3 protein: CAWSEGNQPQHF
V gene: TRBV7-3; clone size: -; J gene: TRBJ1-6; D gene: TRBD1; CDR3 DNA: TGTGCCAGCAGCTCAGGGGGCACGAATTCACCCCTCCACTTT; CDR3 protein: CASSSGGTNSPLHF
V gene: TRBV29-1; clone size: -; J gene: TRBJ1-2; D gene: -; CDR3 DNA: TGCAGCGTTGAAGATTGGGATATTGGGGACTCGGGCTCTCTCTATGGCTACACCTTC; CDR3 protein: CSVEDWDIGDSGSLYGYTF
V gene: TRBV6-6; clone size: -; J gene: TRBJ1-1; D gene: TRBD1; CDR3 DNA: TGTGCCAGCAGTTATCCCACGACAGGGATGAACACTGAAGCTTTCTTT; CDR3 protein: CASSYPTTGMNTEAFF
V gene: TRBV18; clone size: -; J gene: TRBJ2-1; D gene: -; CDR3 DNA: TGTGCCAGCCTGCAGGGGGGCCCACAGTTCTTC; CDR3 protein: CASLQGGPQFF
V gene: TRBV9; clone size: -; J gene: TRBJ2-3; D gene: -; CDR3 DNA: TGTGCCAGCAGCTTAACCCCATCCGCAGATACGCAGTATTTT; CDR3 protein: CASSLTPSADTQYF
V gene: TRBV25-1; clone size: -; J gene: TRBJ1-4; D gene: -; CDR3 DNA: TGTGCCAGCAGTGAATTAGCAGGAAATGAAAAACTGTTTTTT; CDR3 protein: CASSELAGNEKLFF
V gene: TRBV5-6; clone size: -; J gene: TRBJ2-3; D gene: -; CDR3 DNA: TGTGCCAGCAGCTTGGCATTAGCGCAAGATACGCAGTATTTT; CDR3 protein: CASSLALAQDTQYF
V gene: TRBV28; clone size: once; J gene: TRBJ1-5; D gene: -; CDR3 DNA: TGTGCCAGCAGTTCCTCCGGGACGGTGGAATATAGCAATCAGCCCCAGCATTTT; CDR3 protein: CASSSSGTVEYSNQPQHF
V gene: TRBV19; clone size: -; J gene: TRBJ2-2; D gene: -; CDR3 DNA: TGTGCCAGTACCAACCGCCGGGGAACCGGGGAGCTGTTTTTT; CDR3 protein: CASTNRRGTGELFF
V gene: TRBV7-9; clone size: -; J gene: TRBJ2-1; D gene: TRBD2; CDR3 DNA: TGTGCCAGCAGCCTATTACTAGCGGGAGTCAATGAGCAGTTCTTC; CDR3 protein: CASSLLLAGVNEQFF
V gene: TRBV28; clone size: -; J gene: TRBJ2-1; D gene: TRBD2; CDR3 DNA: TGTGCCAGCAGTCGACTAGCGGTATACAATGAGCAGTTCTTC; CDR3 protein: CASSRLAVYNEQFF
V gene: TRBV6-1; clone size: -; J gene: TRBJ1-5; D gene: TRBD1; CDR3 DNA: TGTGCCAGCAGTGAAGCGTCTACTCCCGGGACAGCACAACCTTATAGCAATCAGCCCCAGCATTTT; CDR3 protein: CASSEASTPGTAQPYSNQPQHF
V gene: TRBV6-1; clone size: once; J gene: TRBJ1-2; D gene: -; CDR3 DNA: TGTGCCAGCAGTGAAGCGGACCTAGCGTATGATGGCTACACCTTC; CDR3 protein: CASSEADLAYDGYTF
V gene: TRBV7-8; clone size: -; J gene: TRBJ1-5; D gene: -; CDR3 DNA: TGTGCCAGCAGCACCCTATTAACCGGAGGAAATCAGCCCCAGCATTTT; CDR3 protein: CASSTLLTGGNQPQHF
V gene: TRBV20-1; clone size: -; J gene: TRBJ2-7; D gene: TRBD1; CDR3 DNA: TGCAGTGCTACAGGGGGCCGCGAGCAGTACTTC; CDR3 protein: CSATGGREQYF
V gene: TRBV5-1; clone size: -; J gene: TRBJ2-5; D gene: TRBD2; CDR3 DNA: TGCGCCAGCAGCTCCGGTGCGGGAGACCAAGAGACCCAGTACTTC; CDR3 protein: CASSSGAGDQETQYF
V gene: TRBV10-2; clone size: -; J gene: TRBJ2-1; D gene: -; CDR3 DNA: TGCGCCAGCAGCGAAAGGTGGGGCCACAATGAGCAGTTCTTC; CDR3 protein: CASSERWGHNEQFF
V gene: TRBV5-1; clone size: -; J gene: TRBJ1-4; D gene: TRBD1; CDR3 DNA: TGCGCCAGCAGCTCGAAACAGGGGGCTAGGGAAAAACTGTTTTTT; CDR3 protein: CASSSKQGAREKLFF
V gene: TRBV11-3; clone size: -; J gene: TRBJ2-2; D gene: -; CDR3 DNA: TGTGCCAGCAGCTCCCGTACCGGGGAGCTGTTTTTT; CDR3 protein: CASSSRTGELFF
V gene: TRBV5-4; clone size: -; J gene: TRBJ1-2; D gene: TRBD1; CDR3 DNA: TGTGCCAGCAGCTCCCCCAAGGGGGCCAATGGCTACACCTTC; CDR3 protein: CASSSPKGANGYTF
V gene: TRBV24-1; clone size: few; J gene: TRBJ2-7; D gene: -; CDR3 DNA: TGTGCCACCAGTGATCCCCGGGACATCACCTACGAGCAGTACTTC; CDR3 protein: CATSDPRDITYEQYF
V gene: TRBV6-5; clone size: -; J gene: TRBJ1-2; D gene: TRBD1; CDR3 DNA: TGTGCCAGCAGTTATGGTGGGACAGGGCTCTATGGCTACACCTTC; CDR3 protein: CASSYGGTGLYGYTF
V gene: TRBV29-1; clone size: -; J gene: TRBJ1-1; D gene: -; CDR3 DNA: TGCAGCGTAGTTGACCCGGGGGTGCGTGAAGCTTTCTTT; CDR3 protein: CSVVDPGVREAFF
V gene: TRBV27; clone size: once; J gene: TRBJ1-1; D gene: -; CDR3 DNA: TGTGCCAGCAGCCCTTTCGAGGGTTCGTACACTGAAGCTTTCTTT; CDR3 protein: CASSPFEGSYTEAFF
V gene: TRBV29-1; clone size: -; J gene: TRBJ1-4; D gene: -; CDR3 DNA: TGCAGCGTTAAAAGGGGGACATCAACTAATGAAAAACTGTTTTTT; CDR3 protein: CSVKRGTSTNEKLFF
V gene: TRBV7-9; clone size: -; J gene: TRBJ1-3; D gene: -; CDR3 DNA: TGTGCCAGCAGTCCGGGTTCCCCTTTT; CDR3 protein: CASSPGSPF